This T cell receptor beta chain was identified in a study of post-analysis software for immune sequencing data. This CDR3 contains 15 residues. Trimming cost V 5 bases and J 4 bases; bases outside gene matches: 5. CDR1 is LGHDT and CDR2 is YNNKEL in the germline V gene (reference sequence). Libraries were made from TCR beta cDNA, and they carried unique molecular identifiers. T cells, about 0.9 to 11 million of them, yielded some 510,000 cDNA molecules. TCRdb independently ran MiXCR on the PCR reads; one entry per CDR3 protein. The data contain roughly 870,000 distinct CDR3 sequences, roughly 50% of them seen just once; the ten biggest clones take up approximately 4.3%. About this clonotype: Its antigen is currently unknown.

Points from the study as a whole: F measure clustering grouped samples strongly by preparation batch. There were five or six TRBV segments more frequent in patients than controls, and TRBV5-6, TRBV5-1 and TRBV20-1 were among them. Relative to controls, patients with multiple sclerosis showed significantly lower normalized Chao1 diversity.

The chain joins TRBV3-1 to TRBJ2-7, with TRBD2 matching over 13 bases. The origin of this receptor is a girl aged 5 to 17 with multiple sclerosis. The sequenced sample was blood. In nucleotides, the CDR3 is TGTGCCAGCAGCTTTGGACTAGCGGGGGTTTACGAGCAGTACTTC. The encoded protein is CASSFGLAGVYEQYF.